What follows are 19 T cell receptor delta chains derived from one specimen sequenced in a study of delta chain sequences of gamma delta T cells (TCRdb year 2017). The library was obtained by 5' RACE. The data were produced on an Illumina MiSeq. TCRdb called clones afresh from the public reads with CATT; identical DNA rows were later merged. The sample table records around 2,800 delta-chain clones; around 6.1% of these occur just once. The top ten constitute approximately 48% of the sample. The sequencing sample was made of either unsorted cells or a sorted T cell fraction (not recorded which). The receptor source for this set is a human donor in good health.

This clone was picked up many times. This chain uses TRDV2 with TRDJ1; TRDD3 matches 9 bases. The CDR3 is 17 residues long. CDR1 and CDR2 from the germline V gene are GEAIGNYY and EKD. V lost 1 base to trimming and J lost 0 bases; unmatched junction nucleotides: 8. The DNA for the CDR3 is TGTGCCTGTGACACTCTACTGGGGGACCACTACACCGATAAACTCATCTTT. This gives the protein CACDTLLGDHYTDKLIF.

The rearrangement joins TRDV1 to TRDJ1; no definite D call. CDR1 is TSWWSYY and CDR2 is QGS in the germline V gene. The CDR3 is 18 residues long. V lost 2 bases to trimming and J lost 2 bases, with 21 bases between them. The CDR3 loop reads CALGECGPRGAVTDKLIF. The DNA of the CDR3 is TGTGCTCTTGGGGAATGTGGCCCTCGGGGTGCTGTTACCGATAAACTCATCTTT.

The CDR3 spells CACDSLLGGNTDKLIF. The CDR3 DNA reads TGTGCCTGTGACTCCTTACTGGGGGGAAACACCGATAAACTCATCTTT. V gene TRDV2 combines with J gene TRDJ1, with TRDD3 matching over 8 bases. Trimming at V came to 3 bases and at J to 0 bases, leaving 8 bases not matched to a gene. Germline loops: CDR1 GEAIGNYY, CDR2 EKD. CDR3 length equals 16 residues.

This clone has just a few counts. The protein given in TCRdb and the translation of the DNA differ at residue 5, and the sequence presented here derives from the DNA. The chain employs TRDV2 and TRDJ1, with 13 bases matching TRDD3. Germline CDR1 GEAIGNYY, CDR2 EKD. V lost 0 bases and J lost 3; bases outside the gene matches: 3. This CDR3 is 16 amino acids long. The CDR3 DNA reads TGTGCCTGTGACACCCTACTGGGGGATACGGCCGATAAACTCATCTTT. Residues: CACDTLLGDTADKLIF.

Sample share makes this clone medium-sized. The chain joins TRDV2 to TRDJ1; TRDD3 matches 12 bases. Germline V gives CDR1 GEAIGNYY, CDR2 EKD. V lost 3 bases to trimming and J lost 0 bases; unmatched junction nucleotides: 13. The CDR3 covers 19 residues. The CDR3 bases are TGTGCCTGTGACCCCCTTACTGGGGGATACAACAAATACACCGATAAACTCATCTTT. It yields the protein CACDPLTGGYNKYTDKLIF.

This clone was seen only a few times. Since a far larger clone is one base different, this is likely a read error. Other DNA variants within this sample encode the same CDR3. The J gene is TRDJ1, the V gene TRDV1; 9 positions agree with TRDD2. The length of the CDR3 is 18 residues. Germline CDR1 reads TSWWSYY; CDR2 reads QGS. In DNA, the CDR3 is TGTGCCCTTGGGGGACCCTTCCTACCTTCGATAGGTCCCGATAAACTCATCTTT. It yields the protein CALGGPFLPSIGPDKLIF.

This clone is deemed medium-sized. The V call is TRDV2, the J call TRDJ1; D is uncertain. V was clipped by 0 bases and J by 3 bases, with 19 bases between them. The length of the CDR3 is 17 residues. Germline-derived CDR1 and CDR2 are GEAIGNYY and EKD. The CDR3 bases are TGTGCCTGTGACACCGTATCACCAGGGAAGGGACCCGATAAACTCATCTTT. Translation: CACDTVSPGKGPDKLIF.

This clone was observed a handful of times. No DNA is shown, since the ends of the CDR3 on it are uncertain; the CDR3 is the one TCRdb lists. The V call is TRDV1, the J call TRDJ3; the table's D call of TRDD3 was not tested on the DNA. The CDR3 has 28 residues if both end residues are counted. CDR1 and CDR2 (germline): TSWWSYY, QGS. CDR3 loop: CAFGSRDEGSYYCACDPLIHRDTRQMFF.

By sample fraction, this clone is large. This chain's CDR3 is CACDSLNALKGDKLIF. CDR3 DNA: TGTGCCTGTGACTCCTTGAATGCTCTTAAGGGCGATAAACTCATCTTT. The rearrangement joins TRDV2 to TRDJ1, with D uncertain. CDR1 GEAIGNYY and CDR2 EKD come from the germline V gene. The V and J ends lost 3 bases and 4 bases respectively, with 20 bases between them. The CDR3 extends over 16 amino acids.

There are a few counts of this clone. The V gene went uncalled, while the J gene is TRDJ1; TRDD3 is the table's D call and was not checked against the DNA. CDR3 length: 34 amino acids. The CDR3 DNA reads TGCAGTGGTATCAACGCAGAGTTCAATGTTGTTTCGTCTTGGGGGCATTGTGCCTTCCTACGGGCCCAGTACTGGGCTCCACGTGCCCATGAACTCATCTTT. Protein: CSGINAEFNVVSSWGHCAFLRAQYWAPRAHELIF.

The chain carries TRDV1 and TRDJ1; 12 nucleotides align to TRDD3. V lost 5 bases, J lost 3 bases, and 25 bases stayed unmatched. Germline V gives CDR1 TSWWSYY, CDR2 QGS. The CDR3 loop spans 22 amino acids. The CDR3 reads CALGTTSYSYWGILGIPDKLIF. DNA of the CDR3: TGTGCTCTTGGGACTACTTCCTATTCATACTGGGGGATACTCGGTATACCCGATAAACTCATCTTT.

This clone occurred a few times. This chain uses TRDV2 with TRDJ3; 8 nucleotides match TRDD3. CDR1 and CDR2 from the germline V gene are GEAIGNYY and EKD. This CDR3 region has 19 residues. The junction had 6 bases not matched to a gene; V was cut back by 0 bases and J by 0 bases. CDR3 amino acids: CACDTLLTGGSWDTRQMFF. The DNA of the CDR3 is TGTGCCTGTGACACCCTCCTTACTGGGGGCTCCTGGGACACCCGACAGATGTTTTTC.

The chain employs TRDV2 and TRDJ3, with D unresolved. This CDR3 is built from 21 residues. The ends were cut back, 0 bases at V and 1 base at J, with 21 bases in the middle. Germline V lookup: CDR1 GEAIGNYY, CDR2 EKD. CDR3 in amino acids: CACDTVGTVTTPSWDTRQMFF. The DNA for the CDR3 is TGTGCCTGTGACACCGTTGGGACGGTCACCACTCCGTCCTGGGACACCCGACAGATGTTTTTC.

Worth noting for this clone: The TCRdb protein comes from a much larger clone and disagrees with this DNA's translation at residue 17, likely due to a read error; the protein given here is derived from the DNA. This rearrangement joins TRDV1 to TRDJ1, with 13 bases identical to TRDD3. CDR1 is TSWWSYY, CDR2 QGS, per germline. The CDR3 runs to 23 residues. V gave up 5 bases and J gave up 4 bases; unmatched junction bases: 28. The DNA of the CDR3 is TGTGCTCTTGGGACTACTTCCTATTCATACTGGGGGATACGCTGGAGTGAGGGCGATAAACTCATCTTT. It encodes CALGTTSYSYWGIRWSEGDKLIF.

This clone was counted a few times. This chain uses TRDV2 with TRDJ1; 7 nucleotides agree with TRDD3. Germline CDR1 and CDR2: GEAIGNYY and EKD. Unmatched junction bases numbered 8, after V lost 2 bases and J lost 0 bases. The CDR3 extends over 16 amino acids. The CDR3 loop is CACDILGESYTDKLIF. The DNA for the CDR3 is TGTGCCTGTGACATTTTGGGGGAATCGTACACCGATAAACTCATCTTT.

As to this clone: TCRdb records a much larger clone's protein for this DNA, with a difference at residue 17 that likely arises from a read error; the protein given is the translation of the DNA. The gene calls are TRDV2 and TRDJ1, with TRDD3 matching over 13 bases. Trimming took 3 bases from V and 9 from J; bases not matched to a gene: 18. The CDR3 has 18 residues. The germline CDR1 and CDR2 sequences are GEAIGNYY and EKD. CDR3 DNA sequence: TGTGCCTGTGACCCCTTACTGGGGGATACGCTGGAAACAGCACAACTCATCTTT. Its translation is CACDPLLGDTLETAQLIF.

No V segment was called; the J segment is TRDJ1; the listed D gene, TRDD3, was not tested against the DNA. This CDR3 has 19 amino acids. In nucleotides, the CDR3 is TGTAGTGGATTCTTGGGGCGGGGTCTGGGGGATAAGGAGGACGATAAACTCATCTTT. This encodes CSGFLGRGLGDKEDDKLIF.

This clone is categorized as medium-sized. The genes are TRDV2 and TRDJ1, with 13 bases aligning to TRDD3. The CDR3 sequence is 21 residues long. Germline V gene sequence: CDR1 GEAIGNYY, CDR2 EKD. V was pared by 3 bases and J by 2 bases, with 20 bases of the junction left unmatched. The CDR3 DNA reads TGTGCCTGTGACCCCGTTACTGGGGGATACGGGGCAAATGGAGGGACCGATAAACTCATCTTT. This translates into CACDPVTGGYGANGGTDKLIF.

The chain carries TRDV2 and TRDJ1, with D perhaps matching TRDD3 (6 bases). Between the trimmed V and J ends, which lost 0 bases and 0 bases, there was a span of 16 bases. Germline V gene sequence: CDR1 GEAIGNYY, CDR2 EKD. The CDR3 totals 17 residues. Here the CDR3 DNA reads TGTGCCTGTGACACCTGGGGGCCATCCTGGGACACCGATAAACTCATCTTT. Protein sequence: CACDTWGPSWDTDKLIF.